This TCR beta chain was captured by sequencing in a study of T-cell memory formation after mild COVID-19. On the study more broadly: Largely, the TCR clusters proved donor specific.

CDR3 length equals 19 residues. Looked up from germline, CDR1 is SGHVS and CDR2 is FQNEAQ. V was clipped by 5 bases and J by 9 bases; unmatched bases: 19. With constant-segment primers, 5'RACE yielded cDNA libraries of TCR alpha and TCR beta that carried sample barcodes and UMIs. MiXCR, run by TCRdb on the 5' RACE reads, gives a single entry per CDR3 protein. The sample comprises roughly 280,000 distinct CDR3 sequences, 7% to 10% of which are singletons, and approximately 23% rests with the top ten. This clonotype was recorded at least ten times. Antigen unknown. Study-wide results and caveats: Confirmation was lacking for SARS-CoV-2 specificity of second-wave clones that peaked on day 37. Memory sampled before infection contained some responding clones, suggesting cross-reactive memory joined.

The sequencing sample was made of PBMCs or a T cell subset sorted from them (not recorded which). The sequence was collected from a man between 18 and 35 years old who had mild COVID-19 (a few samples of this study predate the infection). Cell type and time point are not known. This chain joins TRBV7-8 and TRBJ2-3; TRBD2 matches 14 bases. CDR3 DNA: TGTGCCAGCAGCCCCGGACTAGCGGGGGGCCCACCCGTGACACCGACGCAGTATTTT. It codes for CASSPGLAGGPPVTPTQYF.